The rows below give T cell receptor beta chains drawn from one sample of a study of T cells in Graves' hyperthyroidism and ophthalmopathy. TCRdb ran MiXCR on the multiplex PCR reads and lists one entry per CDR3 protein. The top ten hold roughly 18% of the sample, which has about 530,000 distinct CDR3 sequences, 17% seen once. The sequenced sample consisted of blood. These receptors all stem from a woman aged 18-30 years with Graves' ophthalmopathy. CDR3s include the opening cysteine and the closing phenylalanine or tryptophan. Each record gives: CDR3 DNA, CDR3 protein, J gene, V gene, clone size, D gene. A D gene is named only where the DNA matches it firmly. Size values are once, few and many counts, or a class for expanded clones, and some rows have none.

CDR3 DNA: TGTGCCAGCAGCGGGCCCGAGCAGTACTTC; CDR3 protein: CASSGPEQYF; J gene: TRBJ2-7; V gene: TRBV28; clone size: -; D gene: -
CDR3 DNA: TGCGCCAGCAGCTTGAGCGGTGATAGGGCTGGCTACACCTTC; CDR3 protein: CASSLSGDRAGYTF; J gene: TRBJ1-2; V gene: TRBV5-1; clone size: many; D gene: -
CDR3 DNA: TGTGCCAGCAGCCAAAGTCCCGGGCCCCTCAATGAGCAGTTCTTC; CDR3 protein: CASSQSPGPLNEQFF; J gene: TRBJ2-1; V gene: TRBV7-9; clone size: -; D gene: -
CDR3 DNA: TGTGCCAGCAGCGTCCGTGGGGCCAGGGGGAAAGGGGAGCTGTTTTTT; CDR3 protein: CASSVRGARGKGELFF; J gene: TRBJ2-2; V gene: TRBV9; clone size: -; D gene: TRBD1
CDR3 DNA: TGTGCCAGCAGCTATAACATCTACGAGCAGTACTTC; CDR3 protein: CASSYNIYEQYF; J gene: TRBJ2-7; V gene: TRBV7-9; clone size: few; D gene: -
CDR3 DNA: TGTGCCACCGATGACGGGGGAGCCAATCAGCCCCAGCATTTT; CDR3 protein: CATDDGGANQPQHF; J gene: TRBJ1-5; V gene: TRBV6-2/TRBV6-3; clone size: few; D gene: -
CDR3 DNA: TGTGCCAGCAGTGACAGGGGGCGCATTGAGACCCAGTACTTC; CDR3 protein: CASSDRGRIETQYF; J gene: TRBJ2-5; V gene: TRBV28; clone size: many; D gene: TRBD1
CDR3 DNA: TGTGCCAGCAGCTGGACCTTGGCCAGGTCTGGAAACACCATATATTTT; CDR3 protein: CASSWTLARSGNTIYF; J gene: TRBJ1-3; V gene: TRBV2; clone size: -; D gene: -
CDR3 DNA: TGTGCCAGCAGCTTACACGGACAGGGGACCAATGAGCAGTTCTTC; CDR3 protein: CASSLHGQGTNEQFF; J gene: TRBJ2-1; V gene: TRBV7-3; clone size: once; D gene: TRBD1
CDR3 DNA: TGTGGCAGCAGCGTGGGGACAGCTTATGGCTACACCTTC; CDR3 protein: CGSSVGTAYGYTF; J gene: TRBJ1-2; V gene: TRBV9; clone size: -; D gene: TRBD1
CDR3 DNA: TGTGCCAGCACCCGGATTGGGTACACAGGTGGTCGAGCTAATGAAAAACTGTTTTTT; CDR3 protein: CASTRIGYTGGRANEKLFF; J gene: TRBJ1-4; V gene: TRBV7-9; clone size: -; D gene: -
CDR3 DNA: TGCAGTGCTAGAGCGGGTTTTGAAGCTTTCTTT; CDR3 protein: CSARAGFEAFF; J gene: TRBJ1-1; V gene: TRBV20-1; clone size: many; D gene: -
CDR3 DNA: TGTGCCAGCAGCTTCCCTGGGGGTTGGGTCACTGAAGCTTTCTTT; CDR3 protein: CASSFPGGWVTEAFF; J gene: TRBJ1-1; V gene: TRBV28; clone size: many; D gene: -
CDR3 DNA: TGTGCCAGCAGTGCGGATTGGGAGCAGTACTTC; CDR3 protein: CASSADWEQYF; J gene: TRBJ2-7; V gene: TRBV12-3/TRBV12-4; clone size: -; D gene: -
CDR3 DNA: TGTGCCAGTAGTATCAACGGGAACACCGGGGAGCTGTTTTTT; CDR3 protein: CASSINGNTGELFF; J gene: TRBJ2-2; V gene: TRBV19; clone size: few; D gene: -
CDR3 DNA: TGTGCCAGCAGTTTAAGGGGGGCAGGGGGCTTTTACGAGCAGTACTTC; CDR3 protein: CASSLRGAGGFYEQYF; J gene: TRBJ2-7; V gene: TRBV27; clone size: many; D gene: TRBD1
CDR3 DNA: TGTGCCAGTGGTGGACAGGGTAGCAATCAGCCCCAGCATTTT; CDR3 protein: CASGGQGSNQPQHF; J gene: TRBJ1-5; V gene: TRBV27; clone size: -; D gene: TRBD1
CDR3 DNA: TGTGCCAGCAGCCAAGATCGTGGGACAGGGGGCTACACCTTC; CDR3 protein: CASSQDRGTGGYTF; J gene: TRBJ1-2; V gene: TRBV14; clone size: -; D gene: TRBD1
CDR3 DNA: TGTGCCAGCAGCCCGCAGGGGAAAGAGACCCAGTACTTC; CDR3 protein: CASSPQGKETQYF; J gene: TRBJ2-5; V gene: TRBV7-9; clone size: few; D gene: -